The clone carrying this TCR beta chain was detected only once. Its specificity is not known. The data were produced by immunoSEQ multiplex PCR, yet TCRdb's version contains in-frame clones alone and is incomplete. The sample consists of approximately 350,000 clones, 80% to 90% of them appearing once. The CDR3 totals 15 residues. Trimming removed 0 bases at V and 1 base at J, with 10 bases between. Germline V lookup: CDR1 MNHEY, CDR2 SVGAGI. The record originates from a study of Ad26.COV2.S vaccination and SARS-CoV-2 variants. Study information: Donor was one of the participants in the Ad26.COV2.S arm of the COV1001 trial. By the intramuscular route, Ad26.COV2.S was given once, or twice 56 days apart.

Treatment noted: roughly 20 received Ad26.COV2.S at low or high dose, single or two shots; about 5 received placebo; per-sample allocation not given. The samples date from day 63 after the first vaccine or placebo injection. The study used a vaccine consisting of an Ad26 vector that expressed Wuhan-strain SARS-CoV-2 spike. The study, taken as a whole, reports: The TCR breadth and depth analyses may have understated or missed part of the total T cell responses.

This receptor was obtained from a person aged 18-60 years who received the Ad26.COV2.S COVID-19 vaccine or a placebo. Sequencing used peripheral blood, obtained in a trial of Ad26.COV2.S vaccine versus placebo. The chain combines TRBV6-5 with TRBJ2-7; the D gene is possibly TRBD2 (6 bases). The CDR3 protein is CASSYSGGSSYEQYF. The CDR3 DNA follows: TGTGCCAGCAGTTACTCTGGAGGGTCTTCCTACGAGCAGTACTTC.